The entry that follows covers one TCR beta chain sequence. This specimen belongs to a study of ipilimumab plus nivolumab after autologous stem cell transplantation. Across the whole study: A median of 8 nivolumab and about 5 ipilimumab doses were given. The DLBCL group included primary refractory and relapsed cases.

The V end was cut by 0 bases, the J end by 6 bases, with 15 bases between. CDR1 and CDR2 (germline): LGHNA, YNFKEQ. CDR3 length equals 15 residues. Sequencing was performed with immunoSEQ multiplex PCR; in TCRdb, only in-frame clones are kept and a portion is missing. Of 77,000 or so clones listed, 75% to 85% are singletons. Ipilimumab, 1 mg/kg, started 14 to 28 days after autologous transplant. Patients received nivolumab 3 mg/kg at weeks 1, 4, 7, 10, then fortnightly to week 26. The origin of this receptor is a male donor with diffuse large B-cell lymphoma. Sequencing used PBMCs, obtained in a trial of ipilimumab plus nivolumab as post-transplant consolidation. The chain has TRBV4-2 and TRBJ2-7, with D perhaps matching TRBD1 (6 bases). CDR3 residues: CASSQEHRDPSEQYF. CDR3 nucleotide sequence: TGTGCCAGCAGCCAAGAACACAGGGACCCTAGCGAGCAGTACTTC.